The entry below describes one T cell receptor beta chain. It has no known antigen specificity. No much larger clone exists at a distance of one base, and base qualities are not known. TCRbeta CDR3 regions were amplified from genomic DNA by means of the immunoSEQ Assay, a bias-controlled multiplex PCR. The study's own analysis went as follows. The number of nucleated cells in each sample was estimated from the amplification of reference gene primers within the assay. To quantify the absolute abundance of each unique TCRbeta CDR3 rearrangement, sequence reads were collapsed and filtered. For each sample, productive Simpson clonality was calculated as the square root of Simpson's diversity index across productive rearrangements. Entries here come from immuneACCESS through TCRdb and include only in-frame sequences with V and J called. Some clones fail to appear in such tables; in the studies checked, an unresolved V gene covers under half of the shortfall, and the cause of the remainder is unknown. That table supplies the V and J calls and clone size; D and trimming were determined from the DNA. The sample yields around 130,000 clones; around 78% were counted once. Of the sample, 10% to 13% falls within the top ten clones.

This entry is derived from a study of blood T cell repertoires in COVID-19 (dated by TCRdb to the early 2020s). In terms of the full investigation: Samples covering the acute and convalescent phases of COVID-19 were provided by collaborators in the United States, Italy and Spain. The material from the prospective study consisted of cDNA or gDNA derived from T cells, B-cell-depleted T cells, or PBMCs. Subjects who had been exposed to COVID-19, were actively infected with it, or had recovered from it provided the deeply sampled blood TCRbeta repertoires that made up the dataset. A freely available public database, intended as a resource for researchers studying the immune response to SARS-CoV-2, is where the repertoires were released. Samples came from the ongoing ImmuneRACE study (first 160 participants) plus 1,254 subjects from 6 global collaborators. Nearly every sample came with metadata listing a de-identified subject ID, COVID-19 status, age in years and sex. Where HLA class I and class II types were available, the types were taken from metadata supplied by the sample provider, not from assay-based typing. The paper as a whole reports these results and caveats: Clinical and demographic metadata were provided uncurated, with the amount varying by source and participant.

Each collaborating institution followed its own protocols to collect whole blood in K2EDTA tubes. Collaborator samples were shipped for TCRbeta analysis as frozen whole blood, isolated PBMCs, or DNA extracted from either sample type. This TCR was recovered from a human donor in a cohort sampled during active COVID-19. The source material was peripheral blood.

CDR3 sequence: CASSLSSGGARDTQYF. The DNA sequence is TGTGCCAGTAGCCTTTCCAGCGGGGGGGCCAGAGATACGCAGTATTTT. The rearrangement joined TRBV19 to TRBJ2-3; the central 10 bases match TRBD2. The germline V and J ends show losses of 6 bases and 5 bases respectively, and no gene match explains 11 bases of the junction. CDR1 is given as LNHDA and CDR2 as SQIVND, both from the germline V gene (reference sequence). The CDR3 holds 16 amino acids from the cysteine to the phenylalanine. Just CDR3 DNA is preserved here, 48 bases in frame from base 1.